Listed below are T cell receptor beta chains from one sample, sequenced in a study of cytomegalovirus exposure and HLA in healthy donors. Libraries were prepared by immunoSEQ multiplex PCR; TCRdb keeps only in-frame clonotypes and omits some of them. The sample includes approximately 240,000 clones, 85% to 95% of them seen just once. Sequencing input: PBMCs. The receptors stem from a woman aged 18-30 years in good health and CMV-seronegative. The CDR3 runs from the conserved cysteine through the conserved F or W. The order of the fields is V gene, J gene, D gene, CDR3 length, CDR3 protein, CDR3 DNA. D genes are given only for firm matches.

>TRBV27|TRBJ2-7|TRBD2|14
CASSPLAGAYEQYF
TGTGCCAGCAGTCCGCTAGCGGGGGCTTACGAGCAGTACTTC
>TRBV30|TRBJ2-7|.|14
CAWTNRVPPYEQYF
TGTGCCTGGACCAACAGGGTCCCCCCCTACGAGCAGTACTTC
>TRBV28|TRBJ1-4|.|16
CASSSYIPGRDEKLFF
TGTGCCAGCAGTTCCTATATCCCTGGCAGGGATGAAAAACTGTTTTTT
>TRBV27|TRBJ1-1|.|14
CASSFGGGNTEAFF
TGTGCCAGCAGTTTTGGGGGGGGGAACACTGAAGCTTTCTTT
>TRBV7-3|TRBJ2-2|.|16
CASSLILASNTGELFF
TGTGCCAGCAGCTTAATACTAGCCTCTAACACCGGGGAGCTGTTTTTT
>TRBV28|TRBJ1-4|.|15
CASGKNQGNNEKLFF
TGTGCCAGCGGTAAAAATCAGGGGAATAATGAAAAACTGTTTTTT
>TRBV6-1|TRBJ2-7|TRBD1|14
CASSRDRGHYEQYF
TGTGCCAGCAGCCGGGACAGGGGCCACTACGAGCAGTACTTC
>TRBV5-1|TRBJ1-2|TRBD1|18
CASSPTDPGTGAHYGYTF
TGCGCCAGCAGCCCGACAGATCCCGGGACAGGGGCCCACTATGGCTACACCTTC
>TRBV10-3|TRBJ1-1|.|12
CAISPGGGEAFF
TGTGCCATCAGCCCGGGGGGGGGTGAAGCTTTCTTT
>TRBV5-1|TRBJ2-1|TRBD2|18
CASGKTGLAGVGDNEQFF
TGCGCCAGCGGGAAAACGGGACTAGCGGGAGTGGGAGACAATGAGCAGTTCTTC
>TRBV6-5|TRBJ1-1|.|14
CASSYGGMNTEAFF
TGTGCCAGCAGTTACGGGGGCATGAACACTGAAGCTTTCTTT
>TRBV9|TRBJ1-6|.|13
CASSASRGSPLHF
TGTGCCAGCAGCGCATCAAGAGGTTCACCCCTCCACTTT
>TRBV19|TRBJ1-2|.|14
CASSMGAEWYGYTF
TGTGCCAGTAGTATGGGGGCAGAGTGGTATGGCTACACCTTC